Listed below are T cell receptor beta chains from one sample, sequenced in a study of T cell responses to AZD1222 COVID-19 vaccine. Using immunoSEQ multiplex PCR, the repertoire was profiled, and TCRdb retains in-frame clones only, with some absent. The sample carries 95,000 to 150,000 clones, 88% recorded once. The starting material was peripheral blood, obtained on day 0 of AZD1222 vaccination. These TCRs come from an adult in good health. The CDR3 runs from the conserved cysteine through the conserved F or W. Each record gives: clone size, J gene, V gene, D gene, CDR3 DNA, CDR3 protein. A D gene is named only where the DNA matches it firmly. Not every row has a clone size; where given, it reads once, few, many or a size class.

abundance: .
j_gene: TRBJ2-1
v_gene: TRBV7-3
d_gene: TRBD2
CDR3nt: TGTGCCAGCAGCTCACTAGCGGGGCGAGACAATGAGCAGTTCTTC
CDR3aa: CASSSLAGRDNEQFF

abundance: .
j_gene: TRBJ2-2
v_gene: TRBV7-8
d_gene: .
CDR3nt: TGTGCCAGCAGCTTAGACACCCCCTTGAACACCGGGGAGCTGTTTTTT
CDR3aa: CASSLDTPLNTGELFF

abundance: few
j_gene: TRBJ1-2
v_gene: TRBV19
d_gene: TRBD1
CDR3nt: TGTGCCAGTAGTACCCCGGGACAGGGGGCGAACTATGGCTACACCTTC
CDR3aa: CASSTPGQGANYGYTF

abundance: .
j_gene: TRBJ2-5
v_gene: TRBV27
d_gene: .
CDR3nt: TGTGCCAGCAGTCCCCGACAGCACCAAGAGACCCAGTACTTC
CDR3aa: CASSPRQHQETQYF

abundance: .
j_gene: TRBJ1-1
v_gene: TRBV9
d_gene: TRBD1
CDR3nt: TGTGCCAGCAGCGTAGCCCCCGGGACAGGGGAGGACACTGAAGCTTTCTTT
CDR3aa: CASSVAPGTGEDTEAFF

abundance: .
j_gene: TRBJ1-4
v_gene: TRBV27
d_gene: .
CDR3nt: TGTGCCAGCAGTTTACACCAGGGGCTTTATGAAAAACTGTTTTTT
CDR3aa: CASSLHQGLYEKLFF

abundance: .
j_gene: TRBJ2-5
v_gene: TRBV19
d_gene: .
CDR3nt: TGTGCCAGTAGTACATCTCTCCAAGAGACCCAGTACTTC
CDR3aa: CASSTSLQETQYF

abundance: .
j_gene: TRBJ1-5
v_gene: TRBV5-8
d_gene: TRBD1
CDR3nt: TGTGCCAGCAGCTGGTCCTTGGGACAGAGAAATCAGCCCCAGCATTTT
CDR3aa: CASSWSLGQRNQPQHF

abundance: .
j_gene: TRBJ2-2
v_gene: TRBV3-1/TRBV3-2
d_gene: .
CDR3nt: TGTGCCAGCAGCCCGAACACCGGGGAGCTGTTTTTT
CDR3aa: CASSPNTGELFF

abundance: few
j_gene: TRBJ2-3
v_gene: TRBV18
d_gene: .
CDR3nt: TGTGCCAGCTCACCGGCAGCGGACACAGATACGCAGTATTTT
CDR3aa: CASSPAADTDTQYF

abundance: once
j_gene: TRBJ1-4
v_gene: TRBV3-1/TRBV3-2
d_gene: .
CDR3nt: TGTGCCAGCAGCCAAGAGAGAGGTGCAACTAATGAAAAACTGTTTTTT
CDR3aa: CASSQERGATNEKLFF

abundance: once
j_gene: TRBJ2-1
v_gene: TRBV5-4
d_gene: TRBD2
CDR3nt: TGTGCCAGCAGCTTGGCAGCGGGGGCTACCTACAATGAGCAGTTCTTC
CDR3aa: CASSLAAGATYNEQFF

abundance: .
j_gene: TRBJ1-1
v_gene: TRBV10-3
d_gene: .
CDR3nt: TGTGCCATCAAGGGGGAGGACACTGAAGCTTTCTTT
CDR3aa: CAIKGEDTEAFF

abundance: .
j_gene: TRBJ1-4
v_gene: TRBV7-9
d_gene: .
CDR3nt: TGTGCCAGCAGCTTAGGTGGAGGCCGAACTAATGAAAAACTGTTTTTT
CDR3aa: CASSLGGGRTNEKLFF

abundance: .
j_gene: TRBJ1-3
v_gene: TRBV10-3
d_gene: .
CDR3nt: TGTGCCATCAGTGGGACAGCCTCTGGAAACACCATATATTTT
CDR3aa: CAISGTASGNTIYF

abundance: .
j_gene: TRBJ2-7
v_gene: TRBV7-9
d_gene: TRBD1
CDR3nt: TGTGCCAGCAGCCACGCACCGGGACAGGGATCTTCCTACGAGCAGTACTTC
CDR3aa: CASSHAPGQGSSYEQYF

abundance: once
j_gene: TRBJ2-4
v_gene: TRBV6-2/TRBV6-3
d_gene: .
CDR3nt: TGTGCCAGCAGTTACTCGGGTCGCAGGGGAGAGATCGGGCGGGGAAACATTCAGTACTTC
CDR3aa: CASSYSGRRGEIGRGNIQYF

abundance: once
j_gene: TRBJ2-2
v_gene: TRBV5-1
d_gene: TRBD2
CDR3nt: TGCGCCAGCAGGTCCACCCTTAGCGGGAGCACCGGGGAGCTGTTTTTT
CDR3aa: CASRSTLSGSTGELFF

abundance: .
j_gene: TRBJ1-2
v_gene: TRBV27
d_gene: .
CDR3nt: TGTGCCAGCAGCCCACCTTCGACAGCCGAAAATGGCTACACCTTC
CDR3aa: CASSPPSTAENGYTF

abundance: .
j_gene: TRBJ1-1
v_gene: TRBV6-2/TRBV6-3
d_gene: .
CDR3nt: TGTGCCAGCAGCTTCGACATCATGAACACTGAAGCTTTCTTT
CDR3aa: CASSFDIMNTEAFF

abundance: .
j_gene: TRBJ2-3
v_gene: TRBV6-6
d_gene: .
CDR3nt: TGTGCCAGCAGTTACCGCGGACTCGAAGGGACAGATACGCAGTATTTT
CDR3aa: CASSYRGLEGTDTQYF

abundance: few
j_gene: TRBJ2-7
v_gene: TRBV28
d_gene: TRBD1
CDR3nt: TGTGCCAGCAGTGGGGACAGGTTCCCCTACGAGCAGTACTTC
CDR3aa: CASSGDRFPYEQYF

abundance: .
j_gene: TRBJ2-3
v_gene: TRBV20-1
d_gene: .
CDR3nt: TGCAGTGCTAGTGGGGGCACAGGTACAGGTTCAGATACGCAGTATTTT
CDR3aa: CSASGGTGTGSDTQYF

abundance: .
j_gene: TRBJ1-1
v_gene: TRBV11-3
d_gene: TRBD1
CDR3nt: TGTGCCAGCAGCTCGGACAGGGGCACTGAAGCTTTCTTT
CDR3aa: CASSSDRGTEAFF

abundance: .
j_gene: TRBJ2-2
v_gene: TRBV19
d_gene: TRBD2
CDR3nt: TGTGCCAGTAGTGGGAGGCGGGGGACGGCCGGGGAGCTGTTTTTT
CDR3aa: CASSGRRGTAGELFF

abundance: .
j_gene: TRBJ1-1
v_gene: TRBV5-6
d_gene: .
CDR3nt: TGTGCCAGCAGCTTAAGGTCCGGCAGCGCTGAAGCTTTCTTT
CDR3aa: CASSLRSGSAEAFF

abundance: once
j_gene: TRBJ1-2
v_gene: TRBV11-3
d_gene: .
CDR3nt: TGTGCCAGCAGCTTAGATCCTGCGGGACATTTTGGCTACACCTTC
CDR3aa: CASSLDPAGHFGYTF

abundance: .
j_gene: TRBJ2-5
v_gene: TRBV29-1
d_gene: TRBD1
CDR3nt: TGCAGCGCCGCCCCAGGGACAGCCCAAGAGACCCAGTACTTC
CDR3aa: CSAAPGTAQETQYF